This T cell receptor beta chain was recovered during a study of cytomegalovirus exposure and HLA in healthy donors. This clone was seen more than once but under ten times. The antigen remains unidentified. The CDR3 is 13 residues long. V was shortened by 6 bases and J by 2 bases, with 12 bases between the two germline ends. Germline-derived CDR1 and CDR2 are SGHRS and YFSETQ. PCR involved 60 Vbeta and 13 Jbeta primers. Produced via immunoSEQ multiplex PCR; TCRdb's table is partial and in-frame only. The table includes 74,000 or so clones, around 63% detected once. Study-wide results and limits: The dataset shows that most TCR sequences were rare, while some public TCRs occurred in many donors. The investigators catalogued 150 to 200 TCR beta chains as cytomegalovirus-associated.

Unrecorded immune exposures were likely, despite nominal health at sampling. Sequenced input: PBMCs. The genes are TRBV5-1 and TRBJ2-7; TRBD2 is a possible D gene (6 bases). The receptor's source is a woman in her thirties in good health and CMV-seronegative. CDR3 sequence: CASTSAITYEQYF. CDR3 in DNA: TGCGCCAGCACTAGCGCGATCACCTACGAGCAGTACTTC. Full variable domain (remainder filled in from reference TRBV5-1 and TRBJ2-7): KAGVTQTPRYLIKTRGQQVTLSCSPISGHRSVSWYQQTPGQGLQFLFEYFSETQRNKGNFPGRFSGRQFSNSRSEMNVSTLELGDSALYLCASTSAITYEQYFGPGTRLTVT.